The next 29 T cell receptor beta chains were all read from a single sample in a study of T-cell reconstitution after alpha-beta-depleted transplantation in children. Unique molecular identifiers were used to barcode this TCRbeta library. TCRdb re-analysed the PCR reads in MiXCR, keeping a single row per CDR3 protein. The data hold 700,000 to 950,000 distinct CDR3 sequences, with about 16% observed a single time. This material consisted of PBMCs, mostly from graft donor cells, taken 360 days after TCRalphabeta/CD19-depleted stem cell transplant. The receptors stem from a male patient between 10 and 17 years old who had a stem cell transplant for acute lymphoblastic leukemia, so the T cells may come from the graft donor.

The chain employs TRBV6-1 and TRBJ1-6; D perhaps matches TRBD1 (5 bases). Trimming removed 10 bases at V and 6 bases at J, with 16 bases between. Germline V gives CDR1 MNHNS, CDR2 SASEGT. The CDR3 length is 14 residues. The CDR3: CATHVGLINSPLHF. Written as DNA, the CDR3 is TGTGCCACCCACGTGGGGCTCATTAATTCACCCCTCCACTTT.

The gene calls are TRBV11-1 and TRBJ2-5, with 8 bases that match TRBD1. The CDR3 extends over 18 amino acids. V was pared by 2 bases and J by 0 bases, with 11 bases of the junction left unmatched. The germline V gene encodes CDR1 SGHAT and CDR2 FQDESV (reference sequence). CDR3 in DNA: TGTGCCAGCAGCTTACTCCGGGACAGGCGACCCAACCAAGAGACCCAGTACTTC. It yields the protein CASSLLRDRRPNQETQYF.

The chain recombines TRBV29-1 with TRBJ1-1, with D tentatively TRBD1 (5 bases). In germline, CDR1 is SQVTM, CDR2 ANQGSEA. The CDR3 contains 9 residues. Deletions cut 4 bases from V and 11 bases from J, with 8 bases between. The CDR3 loop is CSVGDEAFF. DNA for the CDR3: TGCAGCGTTGGGGACGAGGCTTTCTTT.

The V and J genes are TRBV12-5 and TRBJ2-7, with 7 bases that match TRBD1. Germline V CDR1 and CDR2: LGHNT, FRNRAP. Unmatched junction bases numbered 18, after V lost 9 bases and J lost 7 bases. This CDR3 region has 15 residues. In nucleotides, the CDR3 is TGTGCTAGGCGCCCCAAGACAGGGAGTACGTATGAGCAGTACTTC. Protein sequence: CARRPKTGSTYEQYF.

Only a few counts were recorded for this clonotype. The chain employs TRBV5-1 and TRBJ2-5, with TRBD2 matching over 8 bases. V shed 0 bases, J shed 4 bases, and the junction held 2 bases outside the gene matches. In germline, CDR1 is SGHRS, CDR2 YFSETQ. This CDR3 spans 14 amino acids. The CDR3 nucleotides read TGCGCCAGCAGCTTGGTAGCGGGACCAGAGACCCAGTACTTC. Translation gives CASSLVAGPETQYF.

This CDR3 is CASSLAGGPHVTDTQYF. CDR3 sequence (DNA): TGTGCCAGCAGTTTAGCGGGAGGGCCCCACGTCACAGATACGCAGTATTTT. The chain employs TRBV6-5 and TRBJ2-3; TRBD2 aligns across 11 bases. The CDR3 is 17 residues long. J lost 2 bases, V lost 4 bases, and 8 bases had no gene match. The germline CDR1 and CDR2 sequences are MNHEY and SVGAGI.

V usage is TRBV7-6 and J usage is TRBJ2-7; 7 nucleotides align to TRBD2. The CDR3 has 16 residues. Germline V gene sequence: CDR1 SGHVS, CDR2 FNYEAQ. J lost 0 bases, V lost 5 bases, and 10 bases had no gene match. CDR3 in DNA: TGTGCCAGCAGCGTAGGGGAGGGACTGGGCTCCTACGAGCAGTACTTC. Amino acids: CASSVGEGLGSYEQYF.

The chain recombines TRBV15 with TRBJ1-5; D is perhaps TRBD1 (5 bases). Germline CDR1 is LNHNV and CDR2 is YYDKDF (reference sequence). V dropped 0 bases and J dropped 2 bases, with 8 bases sitting between them. The CDR3 runs to 15 residues. In DNA form, the CDR3 reads TGTGCCACCAGCAGAGATATGGGGGGCAATCAGCCCCAGCATTTT. It is translated as CATSRDMGGNQPQHF.

The gene calls are TRBV4-1 and TRBJ1-2; D call uncertain. The ends were cut back, 6 bases at V and 4 bases at J, with 12 bases in the middle. The V gene's germline CDR1 is MGHRA and CDR2 YSYEKL. The CDR3 has 13 residues. The CDR3 DNA reads as TGCGCCAGCAGGCCCTTTGCGAGCTATGGCTACACCTTC. As protein: CASRPFASYGYTF.

This clonotype was observed a few times. V gene TRBV29-1 combines with J gene TRBJ1-4; D remains ambiguous. Trimming removed 1 base at V and 5 bases at J, with 11 bases between. Germline lookup yields CDR1 SQVTM and CDR2 ANQGSEA. The CDR3 has 14 residues. The CDR3 sequence is CSVEVPNRNEKLFF. The DNA of the CDR3 is TGCAGCGTTGAAGTCCCGAACCGGAATGAAAAACTGTTTTTT.

The chain has TRBV7-9 and TRBJ1-2; D ambiguous. From germline, CDR1 is SEHNR and CDR2 FQNEAQ (reference sequence). CDR3 length equals 16 residues. V lost 3 bases to trimming and J lost 4 bases, with 18 bases between them. The CDR3 DNA follows: TGTGCCAGCAGCTTGACCTGGCGGATCTCGGGCTATGGCTACACCTTC. Its translation is CASSLTWRISGYGYTF. The full variable domain, rest sourced from reference TRBV7-9 and TRBJ1-2, is DTGVSQNPRHKITKRGQNVTFRCDPISEHNRLYWYRQTLGQGPEFLTYFQNEAQLEKSRLLSDRFSAERPKGSFSTLEIQRTEQGDSAMYLCASSLTWRISGYGYTFGSGTRLTVV.

This chain links TRBV5-1 with TRBJ2-1; TRBD1 agrees at 12 bases. Germline loops: CDR1 SGHRS, CDR2 YFSETQ. The CDR3 is 16 amino acids. J was trimmed by 7 bases and V by 3 bases; bases with no gene match: 8. The chain's CDR3 is CASSWGDRGRSNEQFF. The CDR3 nucleotides read TGCGCCAGCAGCTGGGGGGACAGGGGGCGTTCGAATGAGCAGTTCTTC. The entire variable domain, with the rest obtained from reference TRBV5-1 and TRBJ2-1, is as follows: KAGVTQTPRYLIKTRGQQVTLSCSPISGHRSVSWYQQTPGQGLQFLFEYFSETQRNKGNFPGRFSGRQFSNSRSEMNVSTLELGDSALYLCASSWGDRGRSNEQFFGPGTRLTVL.

Points on this clonotype: The junction shows a germline mismatch at one end, possibly a read error. The chain is built from TRBV4-1 and TRBJ2-1; D may be TRBD2 (5 bases). The CDR3 length is 12 residues. Germline V lookup: CDR1 MGHRA, CDR2 YSYEKL. The CDR3 DNA follows: TGCGCCATCAGCCAAGTCGGTGAGCGGAAGTTCTTC. This gives the protein CAISQVGERKFF.

V and J are TRBV18 and TRBJ2-7, with 13 bases that match TRBD2. The CDR3 has 18 amino acids. From germline, CDR1 is KGHSH and CDR2 LQKENI. The J segment lost 2 bases and the V segment lost 3 bases, leaving 10 bases of the junction unmatched. In nucleotides, the CDR3 is TGTGCCAGCTCACCTGGCGGACTAGCGGGAGCTTCGCCCTACGAGCAGTACTTC. This codes for CASSPGGLAGASPYEQYF.

This clonotype was seen more than once but under ten times. The chain uses TRBV29-1 and TRBJ2-3; D ambiguous. Trimming took off 4 bases at V and 1 base at J, with 12 bases between the two ends. Germline loops: CDR1 SQVTM, CDR2 ANQGSEA. CDR3 length: 14 residues. The CDR3 loop is CSVGGIDRTDTQYF. CDR3 nucleotide sequence: TGCAGCGTTGGTGGTATTGATCGCACAGATACGCAGTATTTT.

The rearrangement uses TRBV4-1 and TRBJ1-1; D might be TRBD1 (6 bases). The CDR3 loop spans 16 amino acids. V lost 1 base, J lost 1 base, and 13 bases lay in between. Germline CDR1 is MGHRA and CDR2 is YSYEKL. The CDR3 protein is CASSQGGTLGNTEAFF. CDR3 DNA sequence: TGCGCCAGCAGCCAAGGTGGGACATTAGGGAACACTGAAGCTTTCTTT.

The rearrangement links TRBV13 to TRBJ1-6; D possibly corresponds to TRBD1 (5 bases). The CDR3 totals 16 residues. The ends were cut back, 5 bases at V and 3 bases at J, with 14 bases in the middle. Per germline, CDR1 PRHDT and CDR2 FYEKMQ (reference sequence). This chain's CDR3 is CASSLTPDSYNSPLHF. CDR3 bases: TGTGCCAGCAGCCTCACCCCCGACAGCTATAATTCACCCCTCCACTTT.

The gene calls are TRBV7-2 and TRBJ2-3; 8 bases map to TRBD2. Unmatched junction bases numbered 11, after V lost 0 bases and J lost 6 bases. Germline V CDR1 and CDR2: SGHTA, FQGNSA. CDR3 length: 17 amino acids. CDR3 nucleotides: TGTGCCAGCAGCTTAGCGATGGGACTAGAGGCTCGGGATACGCAGTATTTT. This sequence encodes CASSLAMGLEARDTQYF.

This clonotype was detected only a few times. V gene TRBV20-1 combines with J gene TRBJ1-4, with 7 positions matching TRBD1. This CDR3 spans 17 amino acids. V was pared by 1 base and J by 6 bases, with 14 bases of the junction left unmatched. The V gene's germline CDR1 is DFQATT and CDR2 SNEGSKA (reference sequence). In nucleotides, the CDR3 is TGCAGTGCTAGAGCACTTGGACAGGCATTAATACATGAAAAACTGTTTTTT. Its translation is CSARALGQALIHEKLFF.

CDR3 protein: CASSPTGYSNQPQHF. CDR3 DNA: TGTGCCAGCAGTCCGACGGGATATAGCAATCAGCCCCAGCATTTT. V gene TRBV12-3 or TRBV12-4 combines with J gene TRBJ1-5; D is ambiguous. V lost 5 bases to trimming and J lost 0 bases, with 11 bases between them. The CDR3 runs 15 residues.

This clonotype was detected ten times or more. The V call is TRBV29-1, the J call TRBJ2-3; a weak D match, TRBD1 (5 bases). The CDR3 loop spans 13 amino acids. Germline CDR1 and CDR2: SQVTM and ANQGSEA. V was shortened by 3 bases and J by 8 bases, with 15 bases between the two germline ends. CDR3 nucleotides: TGCAGCGTTGATCTGGTATCCCAGGGTACGCAGTATTTT. Residues: CSVDLVSQGTQYF.

This chain links TRBV2 with TRBJ2-2; 7 nucleotides agree with TRBD2. The CDR3 has 15 residues. CDR1 and CDR2 from the germline V gene are SNHLY and FYNNEI. The ends lost 10 bases at V and 8 bases at J; junction bases unmatched: 16. The CDR3 bases are TGTGCCACTAAAAGTGGGACTACACGATATGGGGAGCTGTTTTTT. Protein sequence: CATKSGTTRYGELFF.

The gene calls are TRBV5-6 and TRBJ2-7; D is possibly TRBD2 (6 bases). Trimming took 4 bases from V and 1 from J, leaving 18 bases between them. Germline V CDR1 and CDR2: SGHDT, YYEEEE. CDR3 size: 16 residues. The CDR3 DNA reads TGTGCCAGCAGCCCCTCTAGCGTCACCCGGTCCTACGAGCAGTACTTC. Protein product: CASSPSSVTRSYEQYF.

The rearrangement links TRBV3-1 to TRBJ2-5; D is ambiguous. Germline V gene lookup returns CDR1 LGHDT and CDR2 YNNKEL (reference sequence). The CDR3 has 12 amino acids. The V and J ends lost 6 bases and 5 bases respectively, with 10 bases between them. The CDR3 region has the DNA TGTGCCAGCAGTTGGTTAACGGAGACCCAGTACTTC. This translates into CASSWLTETQYF.

The chain combines TRBV6-1 with TRBJ2-3, with 10 bases matching TRBD1. The J segment lost 6 bases and the V segment lost 3 bases, leaving 6 bases of the junction unmatched. There are 15 residues in the CDR3. The germline CDR1 and CDR2 sequences are MNHNS and SASEGT. CDR3 region: CASSDPGQGRDTQYF. As DNA, the CDR3 is TGTGCCAGCAGTGATCCGGGACAGGGGCGGGATACGCAGTATTTT.

The chain recombines TRBV10-3 with TRBJ2-1, with TRBD1 matching 8 bases. Germline CDR1 is ENHRY and CDR2 is SYGVKD. V lost 4 bases to trimming and J lost 1 base; unmatched junction nucleotides: 3. The CDR3 sequence is 15 residues long. The CDR3 bases are TGTGCCATCAGTGGCCGGGACAGGTCCTACAATGAGCAGTTCTTC. Amino acids: CAISGRDRSYNEQFF.

The V gene is TRBV5-1, the J gene TRBJ2-7; possible D gene TRBD2, 6 bases. The CDR3 has 12 amino acids. Trimming pared 4 bases from V and 5 bases from J, leaving 10 bases between. Germline V lookup: CDR1 SGHRS, CDR2 YFSETQ. For the CDR3, the DNA is TGCGCCAGCAGCCCGGAGGGGCACGAGCAGTACTTC. Encoded protein: CASSPEGHEQYF.

This clonotype was counted ten times or more. J is TRBJ2-1 and V is TRBV29-1, with D tentatively TRBD2 (5 bases). With 5 bases removed from V and 3 bases from J, the gap between germline ends came to 17 bases. Looked up from germline, CDR1 is SQVTM and CDR2 is ANQGSEA. The CDR3 has 15 amino acids. The chain's CDR3 is CSVSPRDSLYNEQFF. The CDR3 nucleotides read TGCAGCGTTTCACCCCGGGATTCCCTCTACAATGAGCAGTTCTTC.

A note on this clonotype: Germline is not matched at one junction end, which may reflect a read error. The chain has TRBV29-1 and TRBJ2-2; 11 bases are shared with TRBD1. The CDR3 covers 13 residues. Germline lookup yields CDR1 SQVTM and CDR2 ANQGSEA. CDR3 in amino acids: CSVGQGATGGLFF. Here the CDR3 DNA reads TGCAGCGTCGGACAGGGGGCAACCGGGGGGCTGTTTTTT.